This TCR beta chain was sequenced during a study of cytomegalovirus exposure and HLA in healthy donors (TCRdb year 2017). In the study overall: In an earlier analysis of 587 of the donors, 250 to 350 Gb of sequence data and approximately 100 million unique TCR beta sequences from approximately 180 million T cells were reported. An early release covering around 630 HLA-typed donors comprised about 300 gigabases of sequencing data and approximately 80 million unique TCR sequences. A separate validation cohort of roughly 110 different subjects was used in addition to the roughly 700-subject first cohort. Across approximately 400 genotyped donors of the cohort, an average of approximately 240,000 unique TCR beta nucleotide sequences per donor were sequenced, and 15% to 20% of those sequences were non-productive. High-throughput TCR immunosequencing, statistical association of individual TCRs with disease status, and machine learning were combined to predict cytomegalovirus infection status. Typing coverage differed by locus: A, B, C, DRB1 and DQB1 were typed in about 620-640 donors, DQA1 in 522, DPA1 in around 610, and DPB1 in 400 to 490. HLA typing covered class I and class II loci at four-digit resolution. The study aimed to test whether cataloging public T cell receptors could reveal signatures of past pathogen exposure. A later analysis re-examined previously published TCR beta repertoires from about 670 donors and added high-resolution HLA genotyping to investigate patterns of TCR occurrence. Of the approximately 400 genotyped donors, over 80% were placed in the genetic ancestry cluster associated with self-reported Caucasian donors. Using immunosequencing, the study profiled T cell repertoires from 550 to 750 subjects and related those repertoires to cytomegalovirus serostatus. Donor age, sex, ethnicity and CMV serostatus were compiled alongside the repertoire data. Genome-wide SNP genotypes for about three fifths of the roughly 670 donors were used in a later genetic analysis, which treated that subset as a discovery cohort. Every discovery cohort repertoire had been produced on one sequencing platform. In an earlier analysis of around 540 of the donors, high-throughput TCR beta sequencing was used to judge whether each TCR beta V gene segment behaved as functional or pseudogenic. In the later analysis, no new phenotypic data were used to find candidate immune exposures; instead, reliance was placed on TCR beta sequences and their occurrence across donors. Roughly 5 DR-DQ haplotypes were handled as single units for association and clustering, since linkage in the cohort was strong. The paper as a whole reports these results and caveats: Compared with equally common non-associated chains, HLA-associated TCR beta chains in a later analysis were more clonally expanded and had lower generation probabilities. Because some donors lacked HLA typing at each locus, the association tests relied only on the typed subset. According to a later analysis, parvovirus B19, influenza, CMV and Epstein-Barr virus appeared linked to several top co-occurrence clusters. The sequencing pipeline was judged likely to have produced a cluster of highly shared sequence variants as a technical artifact. The authors suggested that the approach could potentially be extended to other disease states and immunological phenotypes. Correlated functional status among segregating V segments might reflect linkage disequilibrium, but an unknown experimental factor could not be ruled out. In a later genetic analysis, fewer N-insertions in productive TCRs were reported among donors in an Asian-associated ancestry cluster than the roughly 640-donor mean. The cohort was sequenced for TCR beta chains only, and without alpha or paired-chain data the features that could be detected were limited. In a later analysis, TCR association rates were found to vary across HLA loci, with the most associated TCRs seen for DRB1 alleles and the fewest for HLA-C alleles. An association between a missense DCLRE1C variant and V-gene and J-gene trimming of TCR beta chains was found in a later genetic analysis and replicated in an independent cohort. Most TCR sequences were seen in very few donors, while some public TCRs were found in many individuals. In both the original and validation cohorts, the classifier was reported to diagnose cytomegalovirus status with high specificity and sensitivity. In the study, around 150 TCR beta chains were listed as associated with cytomegalovirus. In an earlier analysis of 587 of the donors, most TCR beta V segments appeared in productive rearrangements about 87% or about 30% of the time, broadly matching IMGT annotations. In vitro tests confirmed that a few of the cytomegalovirus-associated TCR beta chains recognize cytomegalovirus antigens. At a false discovery rate of 0.05, a later analysis linked some 18,000 TCR beta sequences to specific HLA alleles. A further reported finding was that TCR beta sequences accurately predicted the HLA-A and HLA-B alleles for most subjects in the first cohort. Over 15 rarely observed V segments, including chromosome 9 orphons, were excluded from the earlier analysis of just under 600 of the donors because counts were too low. Presence/absence analyses assumed roughly uniform sequencing depth across donors, an assumption that may not hold. A later analysis found that most CMV-associated TCR beta chains appeared HLA-restricted, with HLA associations seemingly driven largely by CMV exposure. CMV serostatus was the only immune exposure information available for the cohort. The 87-base-pair reads could not distinguish some IMGT-functional V segments, including TRBV6-2 and TRBV6-3, so those segments were excluded. Assigning TCR associations to individual alleles was difficult when HLA alleles, especially DR and DQ, strongly co-occurred.

The cohort consisted of 600 or so healthy bone marrow donors. At the time of sampling, every cohort member was nominally healthy, though immune exposures that went unrecorded were likely present. The donor tested CMV seropositive and was one of the 289 seropositive cohort members. A peripheral blood sample was provided by each donor, and peripheral blood mononuclear cells were used for TCR beta sequencing. Genomic DNA was extracted from the blood cell samples with the Qiagen DNeasy Blood Extraction Kit. In the germline V gene, CDR1 corresponds to SQVTM and CDR2 to ANQGSEA. Trimming accounts for 6 bases at V and 6 bases at J, while the number of junction bases matched to no gene is 13. The CDR3 sequence holds 14 residues, the cysteine and phenylalanine included. Of all the DNA, just the CDR3 is kept, 42 bases in frame from base 1. Preparation of the library involved the immunoSEQ multiplex PCR assay. The multiplex PCR relied on a mix of 60 forward primers for TCR Vbeta segments and 13 reverse primers for TCR Jbeta segments. A multiplex PCR assay on genomic DNA amplified the CDR3 region of rearranged TCR beta genes. Amplified TCR beta libraries were sequenced as 87-base-pair reads on the Illumina HiSeq System. Per the source publication's procedure: A later analysis counted some 80 million unique TCR beta chains across the 600 to 850 repertoires, and about 10 million of these chains were shared by at least two donors. Raw reads were error-corrected and collapsed into unique sequences by a nearest-neighbor algorithm in which closely related sequences were merged to remove PCR and sequencing errors. V, D and J gene segments were assigned by aligning CDR3 sequences to IMGT reference sequences. For a sequence to be retained, a match of at least six nucleotides to both a V gene segment and a J gene segment was required. Rearrangements were called productive when the CDR3 lacked stop codons and stayed in frame with V and J; all others were non-productive. Following IMGT convention, CDR3 was defined as the stretch from the second conserved V-encoded cysteine up to the conserved J-encoded phenylalanine. The earlier analysis of fewer than 750 of the donors excluded sequences that lacked an unambiguous match to a single V gene segment. In an earlier analysis of more than 500 of the donors, a V segment was called functional when productive rearrangements were above 56.7%, and segregating when the standard deviation between donors exceeded 5%. A statistical classification framework was built to diagnose cytomegalovirus status from the catalog of TCR beta chain sequences. In a later analysis, V and J genes were assigned by comparing TCR nucleotide sequences against IMGT/GENE-DB human TR gene sequences. In a later analysis, CDR3 sequences and most-parsimonious VDJ recombination scenarios were assigned using the TCRdist pipeline. A later analysis defined each TCR beta chain by its CDR3 amino acid sequence plus V-gene family, and excluded reads lacking a unique V-gene family. In a later analysis, fewer than 650 highly shared, low-generation-probability nucleotide sequences were removed to address suspected cross-contamination and a sequencing artifact. In a later analysis, a clonal expansion index for each public chain was calculated from normalized within-repertoire ranks of inferred template counts. In a later analysis, generation probabilities were computed with a VDJ recombination model fitted to out-of-frame rearrangements, and the resulting probabilities were checked against IGoR. In a later analysis, TCR-TCR, TCR-HLA and TCR-CMV co-occurrence was scored with hypergeometric tests, and a repertoire-size bias correction was applied to TCR pairs. False discovery rates were estimated in a later analysis by permuting HLA or CMV assignments 20 times. In a later analysis, co-occurring TCRs were grouped using DBSCAN, and TCRdist sequence similarity was added for clustering within HLA-allele-positive subsets. Repertoires with fewer than 30,000 or more than 120,000 public chains, plus five repertoires with anomalous nucleotide sharing, were excluded from co-occurrence clustering. TCRdb provides this immuneACCESS table in a form limited to in-frame rearrangements. Some clones are lacking; in checked studies, under half of them reflect an unresolved V gene, and why the rest are absent is not known. From that table come the V and J calls and clone size; the DNA was used to work out D and trimming. The sample records roughly 200,000 clones, around 80% of which are singletons. The ten largest clonotypes hold around 3.4% of the sample.

This clone was seen a few times. This clone's antigen is unknown. No much larger clone exists at a distance of one base, and base qualities are not known. The chain is encoded by TRBV29-1 joined to TRBJ2-7, with 8 middle bases fitting TRBD2. Sequencing used PBMCs. The source is a woman aged 60-75 years in good health and CMV-seropositive. Here the CDR3 is given as CSVALTSAPLEQYF. The DNA sequence is given as TGCAGCGTCGCCCTGACTAGCGCCCCGCTCGAGCAGTACTTC.